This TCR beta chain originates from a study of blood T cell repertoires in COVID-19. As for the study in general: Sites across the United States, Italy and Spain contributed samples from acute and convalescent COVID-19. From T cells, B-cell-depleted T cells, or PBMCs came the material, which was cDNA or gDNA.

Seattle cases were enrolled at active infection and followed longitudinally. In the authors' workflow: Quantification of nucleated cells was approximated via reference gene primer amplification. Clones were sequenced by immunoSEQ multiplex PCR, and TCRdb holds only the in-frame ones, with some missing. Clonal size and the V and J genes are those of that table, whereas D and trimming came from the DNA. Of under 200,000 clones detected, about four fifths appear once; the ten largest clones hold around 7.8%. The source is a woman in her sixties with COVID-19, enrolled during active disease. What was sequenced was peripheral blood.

CDR3 sequence reads: CASSSTQGALSEQYV. CDR3 DNA: TGTGCCAGCAGCTCGACACAGGGGGCGCTAAGCGAGCAGTACGTC. The chain couples TRBV11-2 to TRBJ2-7; 9 nucleotides agree with TRBD1. V shed 4 bases and J 6 bases; nucleotides not matched to a gene: 10. CDR1 and CDR2 (germline): SGHAT, FQNNGV. This CDR3 contains 15 residues.